One TCR beta chain is described in this entry. Antigen unknown. The data were obtained in a study of beta chain features in type 1 diabetes. General observations from the study: Within each of all four CD4+ subsets, Type 1 diabetes patients had TCRB CDR3s that were moderately but significantly shorter. At VDJ recombination sites, type 1 diabetes patients had fewer insertions and more deleted nucleotides.

On average, the one heparinised blood draw given by each donor was around 110 mL. Germline values: CDR1 MGHRA, CDR2 YSYEKL. The CDR3 covers 16 residues. The trim removed 1 base at V and 1 base at J, leaving 4 bases unmatched. Reverse transcribing all isolated RNA meant expressed TCRB transcripts were sequenced. It was found that naive, central memory and regulatory T cell samples averaged roughly 3.5 million reads. Assay: immunoSEQ multiplex PCR; the TCRdb copy retains only in-frame clones and omits some. This sample has 680,000 or so clones; over 10% occur once, and the top ten carry roughly 0.022%. The J gene is TRBJ2-1, the V gene TRBV4-1; 7 bases line up with TRBD1. The material sequenced was naive CD4+ T cells from blood. The clonotype originates from a man aged 18 to 30 with type 1 diabetes. CDR3 bases: TGCGCCAGCAGCCAAGTCCGGGACAGTTCCTACAATGAGCAGTTCTTC. It encodes CASSQVRDSSYNEQFF.